This T cell receptor beta chain was sequenced in a study of T-cell reconstitution after alpha-beta-depleted transplantation in children. Unique molecular identifiers were used to barcode this TCRbeta library. TCRdb redid the calling of the PCR reads with MiXCR, one entry per CDR3 protein. The top ten clones hold less than 15% of a sample with about 200,000 distinct CDR3 sequences, about 14% of them seen once. V shed 3 bases, J shed 8 bases, and the junction held 8 bases outside the gene matches. In germline, CDR1 is MDHEN, CDR2 SYDVKM. The CDR3 runs 15 residues. This receptor was identified in a human donor who donated a stem cell graft to a child with acute lymphoblastic leukemia. This rearrangement joins TRBV28 to TRBJ2-1; 9 nucleotides match TRBD2. The starting material was PBMCs from the stem cell graft donor, obtained from the stem cell graft. Written as DNA, the CDR3 is TGTGCCAGCAGTTTGGTAGCGGGAGTTCGGGATGAGCAGTTCTTC. It translates to CASSLVAGVRDEQFF.